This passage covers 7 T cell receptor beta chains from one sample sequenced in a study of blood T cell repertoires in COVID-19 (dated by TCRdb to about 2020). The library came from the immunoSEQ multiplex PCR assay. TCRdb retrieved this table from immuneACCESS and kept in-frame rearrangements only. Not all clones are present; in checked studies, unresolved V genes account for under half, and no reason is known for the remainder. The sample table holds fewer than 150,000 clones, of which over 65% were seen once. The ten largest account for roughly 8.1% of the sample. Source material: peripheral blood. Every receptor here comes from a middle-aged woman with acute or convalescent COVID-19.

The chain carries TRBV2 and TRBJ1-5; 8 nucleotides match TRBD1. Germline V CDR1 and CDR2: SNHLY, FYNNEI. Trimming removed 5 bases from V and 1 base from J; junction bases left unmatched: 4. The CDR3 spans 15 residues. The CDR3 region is CASSTTGASNQPQHF. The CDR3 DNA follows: TGTGCCAGCAGTACGACAGGGGCGAGCAATCAGCCCCAGCATTTT.

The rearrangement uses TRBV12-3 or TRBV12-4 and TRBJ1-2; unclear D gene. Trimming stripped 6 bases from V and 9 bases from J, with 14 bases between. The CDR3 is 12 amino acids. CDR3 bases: TGTGCCAGCAGACCGGAGCAATCTAGCTACACCTTC. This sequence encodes CASRPEQSSYTF.

CDR3 loop: CASSTQARTNYSPLHF. The CDR3 DNA is TGTGCCAGTAGCACCCAGGCCCGGACAAACTATTCACCCCTCCACTTT. The rearrangement uses TRBV19 and TRBJ1-6; possible D gene TRBD1, 5 bases. The CDR3 loop spans 16 amino acids. V gave up 6 bases and J gave up 8 bases, with 20 bases separating them. Germline-derived CDR1 and CDR2 are LNHDA and SQIVND (reference sequence).

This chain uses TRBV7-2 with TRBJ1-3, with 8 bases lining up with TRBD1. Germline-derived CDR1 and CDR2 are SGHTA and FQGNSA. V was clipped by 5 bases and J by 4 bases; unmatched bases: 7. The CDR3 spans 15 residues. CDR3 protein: CASSPQGAQGNTIYF. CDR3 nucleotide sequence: TGTGCCAGCAGCCCCCAGGGGGCGCAAGGAAACACCATATATTTT.

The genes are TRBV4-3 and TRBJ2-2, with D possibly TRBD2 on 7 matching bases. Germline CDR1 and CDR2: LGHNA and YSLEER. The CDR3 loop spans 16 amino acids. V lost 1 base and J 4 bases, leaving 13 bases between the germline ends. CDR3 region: CASSQVWGGLTGELFF. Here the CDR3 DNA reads TGCGCCAGCAGCCAAGTTTGGGGGGGGCTCACCGGGGAGCTGTTTTTT.

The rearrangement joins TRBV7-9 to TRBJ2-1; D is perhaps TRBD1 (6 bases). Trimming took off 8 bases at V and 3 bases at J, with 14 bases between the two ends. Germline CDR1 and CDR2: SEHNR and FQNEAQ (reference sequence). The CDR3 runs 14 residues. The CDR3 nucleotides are TGTGCCAGCCCCGAGGGGGTCAACTACAATGAGCAGTTCTTC. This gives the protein CASPEGVNYNEQFF.

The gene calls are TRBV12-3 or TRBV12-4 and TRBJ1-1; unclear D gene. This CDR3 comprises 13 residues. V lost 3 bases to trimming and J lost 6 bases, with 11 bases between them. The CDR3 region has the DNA TGTGCCAGCAGTTTGAATCACGAGGCTGAAGCTTTCTTT. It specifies CASSLNHEAEAFF.